The clone carrying this T cell receptor (beta chain) showed up many times. The sample originates from a study of metastatic and nonmetastatic thyroid tumors. Whole-study context: Repertoires from blood and tumor or nodule tissue of malignant and benign thyroid patients were compared.

TCRdb ran MiXCR on the PCR reads. The profile shows 43,000 or so clones, about 4.3% of them singletons. Prior to thyroid surgery, none of the patients had received any treatment. CDR1 and CDR2 (germline): SEHNR, FQNEAQ (reference sequence). With 2 bases clipped from V and 7 bases from J, the junction kept 10 bases outside the gene matches. This CDR3 comprises 16 residues. This clonotype was obtained from a female donor with papillary thyroid cancer or a benign thyroid nodule (not recorded which). Some clones in this sample may be carry-over from other donors' samples. The rearrangement uses TRBV7-9 and TRBJ2-2; 7 bases align to TRBD2. Sequenced material: blood. In DNA form, the CDR3 reads TGTGCCAGCAGCTTAAGCGAGGCGGGAGTCGGCGGGGAGCTGTTTTTT. Residues: CASSLSEAGVGGELFF.